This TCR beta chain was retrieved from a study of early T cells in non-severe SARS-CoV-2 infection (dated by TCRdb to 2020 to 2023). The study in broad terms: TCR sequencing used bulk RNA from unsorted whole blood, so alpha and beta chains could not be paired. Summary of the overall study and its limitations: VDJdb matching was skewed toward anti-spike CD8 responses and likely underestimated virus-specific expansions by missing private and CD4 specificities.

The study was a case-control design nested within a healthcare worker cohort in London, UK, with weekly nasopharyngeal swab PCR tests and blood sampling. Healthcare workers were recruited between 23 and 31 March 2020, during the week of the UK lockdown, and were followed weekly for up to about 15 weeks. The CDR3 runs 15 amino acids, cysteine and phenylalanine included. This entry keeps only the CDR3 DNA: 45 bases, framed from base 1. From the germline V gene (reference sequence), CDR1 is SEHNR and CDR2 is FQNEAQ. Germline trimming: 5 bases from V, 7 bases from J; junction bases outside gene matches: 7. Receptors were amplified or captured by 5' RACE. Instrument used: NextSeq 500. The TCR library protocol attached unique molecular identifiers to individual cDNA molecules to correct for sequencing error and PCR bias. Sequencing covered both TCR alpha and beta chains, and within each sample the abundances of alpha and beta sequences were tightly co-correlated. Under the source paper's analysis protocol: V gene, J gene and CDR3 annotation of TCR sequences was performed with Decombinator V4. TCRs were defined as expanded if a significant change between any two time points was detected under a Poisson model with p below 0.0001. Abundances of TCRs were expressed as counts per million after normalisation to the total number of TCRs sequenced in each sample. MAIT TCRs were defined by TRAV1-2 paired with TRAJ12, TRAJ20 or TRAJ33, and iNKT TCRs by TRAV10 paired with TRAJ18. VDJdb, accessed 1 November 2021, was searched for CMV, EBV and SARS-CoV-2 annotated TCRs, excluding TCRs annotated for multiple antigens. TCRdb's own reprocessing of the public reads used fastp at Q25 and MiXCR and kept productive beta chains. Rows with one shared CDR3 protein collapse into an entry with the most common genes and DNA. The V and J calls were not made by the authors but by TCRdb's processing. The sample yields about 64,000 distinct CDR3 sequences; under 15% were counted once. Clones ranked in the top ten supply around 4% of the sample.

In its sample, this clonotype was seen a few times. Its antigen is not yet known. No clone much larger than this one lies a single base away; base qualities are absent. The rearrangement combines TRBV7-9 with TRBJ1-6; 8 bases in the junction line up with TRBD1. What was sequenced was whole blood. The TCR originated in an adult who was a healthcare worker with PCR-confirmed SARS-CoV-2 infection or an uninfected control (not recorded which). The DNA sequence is TGTGCCAGCAGCCCAACAGGACAGGGAAATTCACCCCTCCACTTT. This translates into CASSPTGQGNSPLHF. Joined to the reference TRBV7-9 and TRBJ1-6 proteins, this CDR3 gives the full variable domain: DTGVSQNPRHKITKRGQNVTFRCDPISEHNRLYWYRQTLGQGPEFLTYFQNEAQLEKSRLLSDRFSAERPKGSFSTLEIQRTEQGDSAMYLCASSPTGQGNSPLHFGNGTRLTVT.